Listed here are 29 T cell receptor beta chains from one sample, sequenced in a study of shared clonotypes between healthy human individuals. Generated by immunoSEQ multiplex PCR, the TCRdb table keeps only in-frame clones and is missing some. The sample holds about 1 million clones, 75% seen once. Sequencing was carried out using memory CD4+ T cells sorted from blood. Subset indicated: CD45RA-negative fraction. All receptors come from a man aged 18-30 years in good health.

This clone was detected only a few times. This sequence joins TRBV19 and TRBJ2-3; perhaps TRBD2 as D (5 bases). Germline V gene lookup returns CDR1 LNHDA and CDR2 SQIVND (reference sequence). This CDR3 is built from 16 residues. V was trimmed by 6 bases and J by 2 bases, leaving 18 bases between them. CDR3 protein: CASSPPGRSNTDTQYF. The CDR3 bases are TGTGCCAGTAGCCCACCGGGAAGGAGTAACACAGATACGCAGTATTTT. The variable domain in full, completed from reference TRBV19 and TRBJ2-3, reads DGGITQSPKYLFRKEGQNVTLSCEQNLNHDAMYWYRQDPGQGLRLIYYSQIVNDFQKGDIAEGYSVSREKKESFPLTVTSAQKNPTAFYLCASSPPGRSNTDTQYFGPGTRLTVL.

This sequence joins TRBV7-2 and TRBJ1-3; D is undetermined. CDR1 and CDR2 from the germline V gene are SGHTA and FQGNSA. The CDR3 covers 12 residues. V was shortened by 6 bases and J by 8 bases, with 11 bases between the two germline ends. The chain's CDR3 is CASRPWVDTIYF. Here the CDR3 DNA reads TGTGCCAGCAGACCCTGGGTGGACACCATATATTTT.

To note about this clone: Other DNA sequences in the same sample also yield this CDR3. The J gene is TRBJ2-3, the V gene TRBV9, with D possibly TRBD2 on 5 matching bases. The CDR3 has 14 residues. The V end lost 4 bases, the J end lost 0 bases, and 9 bases lay between the germline ends. Germline CDR1 is SGDLS and CDR2 is YYNGEE. The CDR3: CASSTSGSTDTQYF. In DNA, the CDR3 is TGTGCCAGCAGCACCTCGGGGAGCACAGATACGCAGTATTTT.

The V and J genes are TRBV6-5 and TRBJ2-1, with TRBD2 identical over 7 bases. The CDR3 spans 15 residues. Germline lookup yields CDR1 MNHEY and CDR2 SVGAGI. The V segment lost 6 bases and the J segment 7 bases; nucleotides outside the gene matches: 12. The CDR3 protein is CASSRRGTNLNEQFF. CDR3 bases: TGTGCCAGCAGCCGGCGGGGGACTAACTTGAATGAGCAGTTCTTC.

For this clone: Different DNA sequences within this sample yield the same CDR3. This CDR3 reads CASSLTGTGELFF. Written as DNA, the CDR3 is TGCGCCAGCAGCTTAACAGGGACCGGGGAGCTGTTTTTT. The chain combines TRBV5-1 with TRBJ2-2; possible D gene TRBD1, 6 bases. The germline gives CDR1 SGHRS, CDR2 YFSETQ. CDR3 length: 13 residues. V was clipped by 2 bases and J by 5 bases, with 7 bases between them.

The CDR3 loop is CASSSDLRIVNQPQHF. In DNA, the CDR3 is TGTGCCAGCAGTTCCGACCTAAGGATAGTGAATCAGCCCCAGCATTTT. The rearrangement uses TRBV6-6 and TRBJ1-5; D call uncertain. Trimming removed 4 bases from V and 4 bases from J, with 17 bases in between. The CDR3 has 16 amino acids. Germline-derived CDR1 and CDR2 are MNHNY and SVGAGI (reference sequence).

Note on this clone: A much larger clone lies a single base off, so this may be a read error. Other nucleotide sequences in the sample specify the same CDR3. The rearrangement uses TRBV5-4 and TRBJ2-3; no definite D call. V lost 2 bases, J lost 1 base, and 5 bases lay in between. This CDR3 is 13 amino acids long. CDR1 and CDR2 from the germline V gene are SGHNT and YYREEE (reference sequence). CDR3 nucleotides: TGTGCCAGCAGCTTAGCAGGCACAGATACGCAGTATTTT. Its translation is CASSLAGTDTQYF.

The chain combines TRBV30 with TRBJ2-5; 7 nucleotides agree with TRBD1. CDR3 length: 15 residues. In germline, CDR1 is GTSNPN, CDR2 SVGIG (reference sequence). V lost 0 bases, J lost 6 bases, and 10 bases stayed unmatched. CDR3 in DNA: TGTGCCTGGAGTGTAGGGGGCGCGGCGGGCAAGACCCAGTACTTC. This translates into CAWSVGGAAGKTQYF.

V gene TRBV7-6 combines with J gene TRBJ2-2; the match to TRBD2 covers 10 bases. The junction had 6 bases not matched to a gene; V was cut back by 4 bases and J by 7 bases. The CDR3 totals 15 residues. Germline V CDR1 and CDR2: SGHVS, FNYEAQ. The CDR3 loop reads CASSYLAGVGGELFF. For the CDR3, the DNA is TGTGCCAGCAGCTATCTAGCGGGAGTGGGCGGGGAGCTGTTTTTT.

As to this clone: A single base separates this from a much larger clone, so it may be a read error. The V and J genes are TRBV11-1 and TRBJ2-3; TRBD1 agrees at 9 bases. The CDR3 has 14 residues. Germline values: CDR1 SGHAT, CDR2 FQDESV (reference sequence). V trimming: 3 bases; J trimming: 4 bases; junction bases outside the gene matches: 2. The CDR3 region has the DNA TGTGCCAGCAGCTTGGGACAGGGCCCAGATACGCAGTATTTT. This sequence encodes CASSLGQGPDTQYF.

There are a few counts of this clone. The chain couples TRBV5-1 to TRBJ2-1, with TRBD2 matching over 11 bases. Germline CDR1 reads SGHRS; CDR2 reads YFSETQ. V was clipped by 1 base and J by 4 bases; unmatched bases: 4. There are 16 residues in the CDR3. The CDR3 nucleotides are TGCGCCAGCAGCTTGACTAGCGGGAGTGGGTACAATGAGCAGTTCTTC. It encodes CASSLTSGSGYNEQFF.

A remark on this clone: This may come from a read error, since a much larger clone is one base off. The CDR3 region is CAWGDRDEQYF. CDR3 DNA sequence: TGTGCCTGGGGTGACAGGGACGAGCAGTACTTC. The chain has TRBV30 and TRBJ2-7, with 7 bases matching TRBD1. CDR3 length equals 11 residues. The germline CDR1 and CDR2 sequences are GTSNPN and SVGIG (reference sequence). Trimming took 5 bases from V and 5 from J; bases not matched to a gene: 3.

V and J are TRBV21-1 and TRBJ2-5; no DNA check was done on the table's D call, TRBD2. TRBV21-1 is a pseudogene segment. The CDR3 runs to 14 residues. The CDR3 loop is CASSTGGGRETQYF. The CDR3 nucleotides are TGTGCCAGCAGCACTGGCGGGGGAAGAGAGACCCAGTACTTC.

Concerning this clone itself: A far larger clone is just one base off, so this is likely a read error. The CDR3 coding sequence is TGTGCCAGCAGCCTGGCGGTTGTGGGCACTGAAGCTTTCTTT. Translation: CASSLAVVGTEAFF. The rearrangement links TRBV5-1 to TRBJ1-1; D unresolved. The CDR3 is 14 residues long. The germline gives CDR1 SGHRS, CDR2 YFSETQ.

Regarding this clone: The likely explanation is a read error, given a far larger clone one base away. Other nucleotide sequences from this sample produce the same CDR3. The chain links TRBV6-6 to TRBJ2-7; maybe TRBD2 (5 bases). The germline V gene has CDR1 MNHNY and CDR2 SVGAGI (reference sequence). This CDR3 spans 14 amino acids. CDR3 sequence: CASRKSGNSYEQYF. In nucleotides, the CDR3 is TGTGCTAGCAGGAAATCGGGGAACAGCTACGAGCAGTACTTC.

This clone has only a few counts. The DNA for the CDR3 is TGTGCCAGCAGCTTAGCGACTAGCGGGACACGGGAGCAGTTCTTC. Protein: CASSLATSGTREQFF. This sequence joins TRBV7-8 and TRBJ2-1; 11 bases line up with TRBD2. J lost 10 bases, V lost 0 bases, and 5 bases had no gene match. The CDR3 is 15 residues long. Looked up from germline, CDR1 is SGHVS and CDR2 is FQNEAQ.

This clone was recorded a few times. The rearrangement uses TRBV27 and TRBJ2-3; D not resolved. Trimming shortened V by 3 bases and J by 2 bases, and 6 bases separated the two germline ends. The germline V gene has CDR1 MNHEY and CDR2 SMNVEV (reference sequence). This CDR3 is 13 amino acids long. CDR3: CASSFTFTDTQYF. The CDR3 coding sequence is TGTGCCAGCAGTTTCACCTTCACAGATACGCAGTATTTT.

This clone has just a few counts. V gene TRBV23-1 combines with J gene TRBJ2-5; D perhaps matches TRBD1 (5 bases). TRBV23-1 is placed among ORFs of uncertain function. The ends were cut back, 0 bases at V and 2 bases at J, with 10 bases in the middle. The CDR3 is made up of 15 amino acids. The CDR3 DNA reads TGCGCCAGCAGTCAATCTGTAGACAGACAAGAGACCCAGTACTTC. Its protein is CASSQSVDRQETQYF.

The chain employs TRBV19 and TRBJ1-2; D might be TRBD1 (5 bases). Germline CDR1 and CDR2: LNHDA and SQIVND (reference sequence). The CDR3 has 16 residues. V shed 1 base and J shed 0 bases, with 12 bases lying between them. The CDR3 bases are TGTGCCAGTAGTATAGTTAACAGGAAGACTAACTATGGCTACACCTTC. Residues: CASSIVNRKTNYGYTF.

The chain combines TRBV4-2 with TRBJ2-3; 9 nucleotides line up with TRBD2. J was trimmed by 2 bases and V by 1 base; bases with no gene match: 7. The CDR3 contains 17 residues. Germline loops: CDR1 LGHNA, CDR2 YNFKEQ. CDR3 DNA: TGTGCCAGCAGCCAAGCCCAACTAGCGGGCCACACAGATACGCAGTATTTT. Its protein is CASSQAQLAGHTDTQYF.

V usage is TRBV7-2 and J usage is TRBJ1-6; possible D gene TRBD1, 5 bases. Germline V gene sequence: CDR1 SGHTA, CDR2 FQGNSA. V was trimmed by 1 base and J by 7 bases, leaving 14 bases between them. The CDR3 has 16 amino acids. The CDR3 here is CASSLGAHRTNSPLHF. CDR3 DNA: TGTGCCAGCAGCTTAGGGGCTCACAGGACGAATTCACCCCTCCACTTT.

The chain joins TRBV18 to TRBJ2-2; possible D gene TRBD2, 5 bases. Germline V CDR1 and CDR2: KGHSH, LQKENI. CDR3 length: 15 residues. V dropped 3 bases and J dropped 4 bases, with 12 bases sitting between them. The CDR3 loop reads CASSPTTSGTGELFF. The CDR3 DNA is TGTGCCAGCTCACCTACAACTAGTGGCACCGGGGAGCTGTTTTTT.

In its sample, this clone was seen once. The CDR3: CASSYSVGMGEKLFF. CDR3 bases: TGTGCCAGCAGTTACTCGGTGGGGATGGGAGAAAAACTGTTTTTT. V gene TRBV6-5 combines with J gene TRBJ1-4; no firm D call. Trimming stripped 0 bases from V and 8 bases from J, with 13 bases between. The V gene's germline CDR1 is MNHEY and CDR2 SVGAGI. This CDR3 region has 15 residues.

A note on this clone: This specimen includes other DNA sequences encoding the same CDR3. The chain has TRBV7-9 and TRBJ1-1; tentatively, D is TRBD1 (5 bases). V was shortened by 5 bases and J by 1 base, with 14 bases between the two germline ends. Germline-derived CDR1 and CDR2 are SEHNR and FQNEAQ (reference sequence). The CDR3 has 15 amino acids. The CDR3 spells CASSLDTGPNTEAFF. The CDR3 DNA reads TGTGCCAGCAGCCTAGACACGGGACCGAACACTGAAGCTTTCTTT.

The genes are TRBV27 and TRBJ2-4; TRBD1 matches at 11 bases. The ends lost 3 bases at V and 6 bases at J; junction bases unmatched: 1. Germline V gene lookup returns CDR1 MNHEY and CDR2 SMNVEV (reference sequence). The CDR3 runs 14 residues. As DNA, the CDR3 is TGTGCCAGCAGTTTCGGGACAGGGGGAAACATTCAGTACTTC. Translated: CASSFGTGGNIQYF.

Concerning this clone: Other nucleotide sequences in the sample specify the same CDR3. This chain connects TRBV20-1 to TRBJ1-4; D is unclear. Germline CDR1 is DFQATT and CDR2 is SNEGSKA (reference sequence). This CDR3 is built from 10 residues. V lost 2 bases to trimming and J lost 8 bases, with 3 bases between them. The CDR3 loop reads CSARSEKLFF. The CDR3, as DNA: TGCAGTGCTAGATCCGAAAAACTGTTTTTT.

This chain connects TRBV28 to TRBJ2-7; 13 bases are shared with TRBD2. J gave up 2 bases and V 5 bases, and 12 bases lay outside the gene matches. The V gene's germline CDR1 is MDHEN and CDR2 SYDVKM. The CDR3 loop spans 18 amino acids. CDR3 sequence reads: CASSTTGTSGEPTYEQYF. The CDR3 DNA sequence: TGTGCCAGCAGTACAACCGGGACTAGCGGGGAGCCAACCTACGAGCAGTACTTC. Based on the CDR3 plus reference TRBV28 and TRBJ2-7, the full variable domain is DVKVTQSSRYLVKRTGEKVFLECVQDMDHENMFWYRQDPGLGLRLIYFSYDVKMKEKGDIPEGYSVSREKKERFSLILESASTNQTSMYLCASSTTGTSGEPTYEQYFGPGTRLTVT.

As DNA, the CDR3 is TGTGCCAGCAGTGACTTTAACGAGCAGTACTTC. It specifies CASSDFNEQYF. V gene TRBV27 combines with J gene TRBJ2-7; D gene uncertain. Between the trimmed V and J ends, which lost 5 bases and 5 bases, there was a span of 7 bases. The germline V gene encodes CDR1 MNHEY and CDR2 SMNVEV (reference sequence). There are 11 residues in the CDR3.

Remarks on this clone: A clone one base away is much larger, so this may be a read error. In DNA, the CDR3 is TGTGCCAGCAGCTTAGGGGCAGTAAATCAGCCCCAGCATTTT. Translation: CASSLGAVNQPQHF. The gene calls are TRBV7-6 and TRBJ1-5; D gene ambiguous. The CDR3 spans 14 residues. Trimming left V 1 base short and J 4 bases short, with 8 bases between. Germline CDR1 SGHVS, CDR2 FNYEAQ.